A selection of T cell receptor beta chains follows, all from one sample in a study of CD8+ T cells in alopecia areata. Clones were sequenced by immunoSEQ multiplex PCR, and TCRdb holds only the in-frame ones, with some missing. The sample lists approximately 8,200 clones; less than 70% were seen once. The material was skin, obtained at week 0. The receptors originated from a human donor with alopecia areata. The CDR3 runs from the conserved cysteine through the conserved F or W. D genes are given only for firm matches. Clone size appears in some rows only: once, few, many, or a class for an expanded clone.

D | size | length | J | V | DNA | CDR3
TRBD2 | NA | 16 | TRBJ2-7 | TRBV4-1 | TGCGCCAGCAGCCAAGTGGGAGCGGGAAGTAGGTACGAGCAGTACTTC | CASSQVGAGSRYEQYF
NA | medium-sized | 12 | TRBJ2-1 | TRBV6-5 | TGTGCCAGCAGTTTAACCGGAGGGGAGCAGTTCTTC | CASSLTGGEQFF
TRBD1 | NA | 15 | TRBJ1-1 | TRBV14 | TGTGCCAGCAGCCCCAGGGGGCTCGGGGAGACTGAAGCTTTCTTT | CASSPRGLGETEAFF
TRBD2 | NA | 14 | TRBJ2-1 | TRBV29-1 | TGCAGCGTCTCCGGGACTAGCACATACAATGAGCAGTTCTTC | CSVSGTSTYNEQFF
NA | NA | 13 | TRBJ2-7 | TRBV27 | TGTGCCAGCAGTTTAGGCAGGGGACGAGAGCAGTACTTC | CASSLGRGREQYF
NA | few | 15 | TRBJ2-3 | TRBV27 | TGTGCCAGCAGTTTAGAGTTGGAACCAGGATTAGGGCAGTATTTT | CASSLELEPGLGQYF
NA | NA | 14 | TRBJ1-3 | TRBV6-5 | TGTGCCAGCAGTTCCCTAAGCTCTGGAAACACCATATATTTT | CASSSLSSGNTIYF
NA | NA | 16 | TRBJ2-5 | TRBV7-9 | TGTGCCAGCAGCTTCAAATCGGGGCTAGCAAGAGAGACCCAGTACTTC | CASSFKSGLARETQYF
NA | NA | 16 | TRBJ2-1 | TRBV15 | TGTGCCACCAGCAGAGACTGGGGGAGCTCCTACAATGAGCAGTTCTTC | CATSRDWGSSYNEQFF
NA | NA | 11 | TRBJ2-1 | TRBV7-9 | TGTGCCAGCAGCTCCTTTAGCGTAGGGTTCTTC | CASSSFSVGFF
NA | NA | 12 | TRBJ2-7 | TRBV5-1 | TGCGCCAGCAACGGACAGTCCTACGAGCAGTACTTC | CASNGQSYEQYF
NA | NA | 18 | TRBJ1-4 | TRBV4-1 | TGCGCCAGCAGCCAAGATTTGGGAACAGGCACAACTAATGAAAAACTGTTTTTT | CASSQDLGTGTTNEKLFF
TRBD2 | NA | 19 | TRBJ2-1 | TRBV5-4 | TGTGCCAGCAGCTTGGGTGCTCGGACTAGCGGGAGTGCCTACAATGAGCAGTTCTTC | CASSLGARTSGSAYNEQFF
NA | NA | 13 | TRBJ2-5 | TRBV14 | TGTGCCAGCAGCCAGGACTTTCGCGGGACCCAGTACTTC | CASSQDFRGTQYF
NA | few | 14 | TRBJ2-1 | TRBV4-1 | TGCGCCAGCAGCCAAGGTTGGGCTAGTATTGAGCAGTTCTTC | CASSQGWASIEQFF
TRBD2 | NA | 14 | TRBJ2-3 | TRBV19 | TGTGCCAGTAAGAGGGCGGGAGCGTCAGATACGCAGTATTTT | CASKRAGASDTQYF
TRBD1 | NA | 13 | TRBJ1-4 | TRBV30 | TGTGCCTGGAGCCAGAGACAGGGGCGAAAACTGTTTTTT | CAWSQRQGRKLFF
TRBD1 | medium-sized | 16 | TRBJ2-6 | TRBV4-1 | TGCGCCAGCAGCCATACAGGGGGCTCTGGGGCCAACGTCCTGACTTTC | CASSHTGGSGANVLTF
TRBD1 | NA | 15 | TRBJ2-3 | TRBV7-2 | TGTGCCAGCAGCCTCGTCGGACAGGGTGCGGATACGCAGTATTTT | CASSLVGQGADTQYF
TRBD2 | NA | 15 | TRBJ2-1 | TRBV7-8 | TGTGCCAGCACCCCAGGAGCGGGAGCCTACAATGAGCAGTTCTTC | CASTPGAGAYNEQFF
NA | NA | 14 | TRBJ2-5 | TRBV7-2 | TGTGCCAGCAGCCTCTTGGGTCCCCGGGAGACCCAGTACTTC | CASSLLGPRETQYF
TRBD1 | NA | 15 | TRBJ1-1 | TRBV5-1 | TGCGCCAGCAGCGCCAAGGGACAGGGAAGGACTGAAGCTTTCTTT | CASSAKGQGRTEAFF
NA | NA | 15 | TRBJ2-1 | TRBV5-4 | TGTGCCAGCAGCACCAAAGAGCACGCCTGGAATGAGCAGTTCTTC | CASSTKEHAWNEQFF
TRBD2 | few | 16 | TRBJ2-7 | TRBV18 | TGTGCCAGCTCACCTACCGGGACTAGCGGTTCCTACGAGCAGTACTTC | CASSPTGTSGSYEQYF